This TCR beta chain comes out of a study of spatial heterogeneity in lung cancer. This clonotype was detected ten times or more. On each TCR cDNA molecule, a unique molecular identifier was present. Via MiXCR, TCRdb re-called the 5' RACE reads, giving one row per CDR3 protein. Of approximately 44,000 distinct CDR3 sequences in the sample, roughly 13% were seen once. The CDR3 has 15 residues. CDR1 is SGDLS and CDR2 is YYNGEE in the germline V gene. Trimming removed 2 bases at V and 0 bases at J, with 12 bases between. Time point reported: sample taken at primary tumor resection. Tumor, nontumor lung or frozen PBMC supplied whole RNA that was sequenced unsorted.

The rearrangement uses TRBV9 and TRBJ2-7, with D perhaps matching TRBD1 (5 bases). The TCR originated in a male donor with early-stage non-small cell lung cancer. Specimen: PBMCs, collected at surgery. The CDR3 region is CASSVAPGNSYEQYF. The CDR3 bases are TGTGCCAGCAGCGTCGCCCCAGGGAACTCCTACGAGCAGTACTTC.